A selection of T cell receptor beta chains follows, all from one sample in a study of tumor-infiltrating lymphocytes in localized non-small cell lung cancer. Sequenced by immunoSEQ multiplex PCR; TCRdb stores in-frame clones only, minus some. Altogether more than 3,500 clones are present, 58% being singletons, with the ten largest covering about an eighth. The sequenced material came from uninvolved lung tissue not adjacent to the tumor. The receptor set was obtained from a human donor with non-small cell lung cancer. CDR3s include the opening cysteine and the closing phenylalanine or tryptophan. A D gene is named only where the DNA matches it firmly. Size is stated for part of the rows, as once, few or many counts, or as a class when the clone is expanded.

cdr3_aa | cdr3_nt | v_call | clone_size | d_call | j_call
CASSFSRGRSPLHF | TGTGCCAGCAGTTTTAGTCGGGGGAGGTCACCCCTCCACTTT | TRBV28 | medium-sized | NA | TRBJ1-6
CASEGDSYEQYF | TGCGCCAGCGAGGGGGACAGCTACGAGCAGTACTTC | TRBV5-1 | once | TRBD1 | TRBJ2-7
CASSQANGGGYGYTF | TGCGCCAGCAGCCAAGCTAACGGGGGCGGCTATGGCTACACCTTC | TRBV4-3 | NA | NA | TRBJ1-2
CASSALAGFSYEQYF | TGTGCCAGCAGTGCACTAGCGGGGTTTTCCTACGAGCAGTACTTC | TRBV28 | NA | TRBD2 | TRBJ2-7
CASSGRYGYTF | TGTGCCAGCAGTGGACGTTATGGCTACACCTTC | TRBV2 | NA | NA | TRBJ1-2
CAISGRDRGRGYTF | TGTGCCATCAGTGGAAGAGACAGGGGGCGAGGCTACACCTTC | TRBV10-3 | NA | TRBD1 | TRBJ1-2
CAWSALAGAYEQFF | TGTGCCTGGAGTGCGCTAGCGGGAGCCTATGAGCAGTTCTTC | TRBV30 | NA | TRBD2 | TRBJ2-1
CASLDRARYEQYF | TGTGCCAGCCTGGACAGGGCTCGCTACGAGCAGTACTTC | TRBV5-8 | NA | TRBD1 | TRBJ2-7
CASGIGGNYEQYF | TGTGCCAGCGGAATTGGGGGAAACTACGAGCAGTACTTC | TRBV5-6 | NA | NA | TRBJ2-7
CASSIQGDTQYF | TGTGCCAGCAGCATCCAGGGAGATACGCAGTATTTT | TRBV7-3 | NA | NA | TRBJ2-3
CASSQQLNTEAFF | TGTGCCAGCAGCCAACAACTGAACACTGAAGCTTTCTTT | TRBV14 | NA | NA | TRBJ1-1
CASSGGSGGYEQYF | TGTGCCAGCAGCGGGGGTAGCGGGGGCTACGAGCAGTACTTC | TRBV9 | NA | TRBD2 | TRBJ2-7
CASSLDWGGPQHF | TGTGCCAGCAGCTTAGATTGGGGTGGACCCCAGCATTTT | TRBV11-2 | NA | NA | TRBJ1-5
CARKGRHYEQYF | TGTGCCAGGAAGGGACGGCACTACGAGCAGTACTTC | TRBV6-5 | NA | NA | TRBJ2-7